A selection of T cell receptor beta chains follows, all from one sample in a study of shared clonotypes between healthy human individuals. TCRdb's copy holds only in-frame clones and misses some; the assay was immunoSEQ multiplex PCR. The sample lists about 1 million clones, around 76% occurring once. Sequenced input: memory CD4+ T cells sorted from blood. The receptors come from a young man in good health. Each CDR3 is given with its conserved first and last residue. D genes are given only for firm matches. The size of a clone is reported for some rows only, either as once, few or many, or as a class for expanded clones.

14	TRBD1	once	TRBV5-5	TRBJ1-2	CASRFLQGAGGYTF	TGTGCCAGCAGATTTCTTCAGGGGGCTGGAGGCTACACCTTC
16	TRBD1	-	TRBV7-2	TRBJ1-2	CASGKGDRVGNYGYTF	TGTGCCAGCGGTAAAGGGGACAGGGTTGGTAACTATGGCTACACCTTC
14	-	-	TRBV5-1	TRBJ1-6	CASSATGWDSPLHF	TGCGCCAGCAGCGCCACAGGGTGGGATTCACCCCTCCACTTT
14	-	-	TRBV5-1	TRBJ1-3	CASSLGEIGNTIYF	TGCGCCAGCAGCTTGGGAGAAATTGGAAACACCATATATTTT
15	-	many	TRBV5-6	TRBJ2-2	CASSLEYSNTGELFF	TGTGCCAGCAGCTTGGAATACTCGAACACCGGGGAGCTGTTTTTT
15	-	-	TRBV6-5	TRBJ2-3	CASSSQPTSTDTQYF	TGTGCCAGCAGTTCTCAACCAACTAGCACAGATACGCAGTATTTT
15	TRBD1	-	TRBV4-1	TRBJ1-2	CASSQGQGKNYGYTF	TGCGCCAGCAGCCAGGGACAGGGTAAAAACTATGGCTACACCTTC
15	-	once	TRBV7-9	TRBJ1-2	CASSLGEAKAEGYTF	TGTGCCAGCAGCTTGGGGGAAGCCAAGGCAGAGGGCTACACCTTC
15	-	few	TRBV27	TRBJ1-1	CASSLAGGKSTEAFF	TGTGCCAGCAGTTTAGCGGGGGGAAAAAGCACTGAAGCTTTCTTT
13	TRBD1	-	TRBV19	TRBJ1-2	CASSLTGSDGYTF	TGTGCCAGTAGTTTGACAGGGAGCGATGGCTACACCTTC
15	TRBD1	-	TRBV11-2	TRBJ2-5	CASSSPMTGRETQYF	TGTGCCAGCAGCTCACCAATGACAGGGCGGGAGACCCAGTACTTC
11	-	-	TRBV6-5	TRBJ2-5	CASSYRETQYF	TGTGCCAGCAGCTACAGGGAGACCCAGTACTTC
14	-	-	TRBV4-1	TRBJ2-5	CASSQGGPFLSQYF	TGCGCCAGCAGCCAAGGTGGGCCCTTCTTGTCCCAGTACTTC
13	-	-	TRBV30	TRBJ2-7	CAWTRSTGGEQYF	TGTGCCTGGACGCGCTCTACCGGTGGCGAGCAGTACTTC
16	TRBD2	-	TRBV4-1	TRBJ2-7	CASSQLPGLGAYEQYF	TGCGCCAGCAGCCAATTACCGGGACTAGGAGCTTACGAGCAGTACTTC
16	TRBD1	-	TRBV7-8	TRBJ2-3	CASSLGVQGITDTQYF	TGTGCCAGCAGCTTAGGTGTACAGGGGATCACAGATACGCAGTATTTT
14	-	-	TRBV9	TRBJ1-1	CASSVAAANTEAFF	TGTGCCAGCAGCGTAGCGGCAGCGAACACTGAAGCTTTCTTT
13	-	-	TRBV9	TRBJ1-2	CASSVALGYGYTF	TGTGCCAGCAGCGTAGCCCTGGGCTATGGCTACACCTTC
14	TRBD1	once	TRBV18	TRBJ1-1	CASSLSGGNTEAFF	TGTGCCAGCTCACTCTCAGGGGGCAACACTGAAGCTTTCTTT
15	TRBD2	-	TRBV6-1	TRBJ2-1	CASSVSGSSYNEQFF	TGTGCCAGCAGTGTGAGCGGGAGCTCCTACAATGAGCAGTTCTTC
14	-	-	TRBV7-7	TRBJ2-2	CASSPAQGTGELFF	TGTGCTAGCAGCCCAGCCCAGGGGACCGGGGAGCTGTTTTTT
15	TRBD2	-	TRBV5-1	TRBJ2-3	CASSSDTGTSRTQYF	TGCGCCAGCAGCTCCGATACCGGGACTAGCCGTACGCAGTATTTT
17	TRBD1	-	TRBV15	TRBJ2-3	CATSRGGMGQGTDTQYF	TGTGCCACCAGCAGAGGAGGTATGGGACAGGGCACAGATACGCAGTATTTT
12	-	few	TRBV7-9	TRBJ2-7	CASSFQSYEQYF	TGTGCCAGCAGCTTCCAATCCTACGAGCAGTACTTC
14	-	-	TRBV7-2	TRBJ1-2	CASSFAGPNYGYTF	TGTGCCAGCAGCTTTGCTGGTCCTAACTATGGCTACACCTTC
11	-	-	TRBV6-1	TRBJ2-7	CASTPGYEQYF	TGTGCCAGCACCCCGGGCTACGAGCAGTACTTC
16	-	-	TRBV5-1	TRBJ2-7	CASSLDRFGEGHEQYF	TGCGCCAGCAGCTTGGACCGCTTCGGGGAAGGTCACGAGCAGTACTTC
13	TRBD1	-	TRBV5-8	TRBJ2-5	CASSTDRAETQYF	TGTGCCAGCAGCACAGACAGGGCGGAGACCCAGTACTTC
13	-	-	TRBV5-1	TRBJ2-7	CASSPNQYYEQYF	TGCGCCAGCAGCCCTAACCAGTACTACGAGCAGTACTTC
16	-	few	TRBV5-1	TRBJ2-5	CASSLGGAGSQETQYF	TGCGCCAGCAGCTTGGGAGGGGCGGGGAGCCAAGAGACCCAGTACTTC
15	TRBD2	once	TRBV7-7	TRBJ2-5	CASSFASGRGETQYF	TGTGCTAGCAGCTTCGCTAGCGGGAGGGGAGAGACCCAGTACTTC
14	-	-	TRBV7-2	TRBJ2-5	CASSLYGEQETQYF	TGTGCCAGCAGCCTATACGGGGAGCAAGAGACCCAGTACTTC
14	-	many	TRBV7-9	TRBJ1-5	CASSLEAGNQPQHF	TGTGCCAGCAGCCTAGAGGCAGGGAATCAGCCCCAGCATTTT
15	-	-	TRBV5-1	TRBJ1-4	CASSLGGMDNEKLFF	TGCGCCAGCAGCCTGGGGGGCATGGATAATGAAAAACTGTTTTTT
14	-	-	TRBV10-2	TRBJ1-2	CASSAEGLMNGYTF	TGCGCCAGCAGTGCTGAGGGGTTAATGAATGGCTACACCTTC
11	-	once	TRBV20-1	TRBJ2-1	CSLDEYNEQFF	TGCAGCCTGGACGAATACAATGAGCAGTTCTTC
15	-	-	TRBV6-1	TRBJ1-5	CASSERGNSNQPQHF	TGTGCCAGCAGTGAAAGGGGCAATAGCAATCAGCCCCAGCATTTT
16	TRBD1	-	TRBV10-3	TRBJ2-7	CAISDQLTGKPYEQYF	TGTGCCATCAGTGACCAATTGACAGGGAAACCCTACGAGCAGTACTTC
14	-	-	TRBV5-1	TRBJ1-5	CASSLGTGNQPQHF	TGCGCCAGCAGCTTGGGGACGGGCAATCAGCCCCAGCATTTT
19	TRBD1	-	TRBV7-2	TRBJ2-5	CASSLGLLGTGGAGETQYF	TGTGCCAGCAGCTTAGGGCTACTCGGGACAGGGGGCGCAGGGGAGACCCAGTACTTC
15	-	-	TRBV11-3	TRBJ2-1	CASSSGLLTYNEQFF	TGTGCCAGCAGCTCCGGACTACTAACCTACAATGAGCAGTTCTTC
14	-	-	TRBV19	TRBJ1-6	CASSQTADNSPLHF	TGTGCCAGTAGCCAGACAGCGGATAATTCACCCCTCCACTTT
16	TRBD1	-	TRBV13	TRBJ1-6	CASSLGSGQGVSPLHF	TGTGCCAGCAGCTTAGGTTCAGGGCAGGGGGTTTCACCCCTCCACTTT
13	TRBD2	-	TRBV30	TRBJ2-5	CAWSASGRETQYF	TGTGCCTGGAGTGCTAGCGGGAGAGAGACCCAGTACTTC
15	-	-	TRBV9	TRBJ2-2	CASSVRTENTGELFF	TGTGCCAGCAGCGTCAGGACAGAGAACACCGGGGAGCTGTTTTTT
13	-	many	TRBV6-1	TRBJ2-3	CASSSADTDTQYF	TGTGCCAGCAGTTCCGCCGACACAGATACGCAGTATTTT
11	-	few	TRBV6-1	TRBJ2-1	CASSEQRRSFF	TGTGCCAGCAGTGAACAAAGACGGTCGTTCTTC
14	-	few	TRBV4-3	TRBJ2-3	CASSQDWGANTQYF	TGCGCCAGCAGCCAAGATTGGGGGGCGAATACGCAGTATTTT
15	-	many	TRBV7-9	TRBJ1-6	CASSSATGQHSPLHF	TGTGCCAGCAGCTCGGCGACAGGCCAACACTCACCCCTCCACTTT
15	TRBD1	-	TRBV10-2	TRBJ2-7	CASSDSTGSGYEQYF	TGCGCCAGCAGTGATTCGACAGGGTCTGGCTACGAGCAGTACTTC
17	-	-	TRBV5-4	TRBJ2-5	CASSFPRVGAGLETQYF	TGTGCCAGCAGCTTCCCCCGCGTAGGGGCGGGGTTAGAGACCCAGTACTTC
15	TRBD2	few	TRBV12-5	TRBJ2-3	CASGSPSGRRDTQYF	TGTGCTAGTGGTTCCCCTAGCGGGAGGAGAGATACGCAGTATTTT
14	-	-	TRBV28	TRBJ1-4	CASSSPARGEKLFF	TGTGCCAGCAGTTCTCCCGCGCGGGGTGAAAAACTGTTTTTT
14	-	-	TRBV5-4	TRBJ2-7	CASSLGTNSYEQYF	TGTGCCAGCAGCTTGGGGACTAACTCCTACGAGCAGTACTTC
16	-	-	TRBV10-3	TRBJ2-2	CAIGDNSGRGTGELFF	TGTGCCATCGGTGACAATAGCGGCCGCGGCACCGGGGAGCTGTTTTTT
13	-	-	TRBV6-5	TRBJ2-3	CASSYSATDTQYF	TGTGCCAGCAGTTACTCGGCCACAGATACGCAGTATTTT
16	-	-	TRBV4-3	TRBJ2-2	CASSQEVVQNTGELFF	TGCGCCAGCAGCCAAGAGGTCGTACAGAACACCGGGGAGCTGTTTTTT